Sequencing of this T cell receptor (beta chain) was carried out in a study of blood T cell repertoires in COVID-19. Study details: Collection of acute and convalescent COVID-19 samples took place in the United States, Italy and Spain. Nucleic acid was either cDNA or gDNA, and it came from T cells, B-cell-depleted T cells, or PBMCs.

Original processing notes: Scientists estimated how many nucleated cells there were by amplifying reference gene primers. The method was immunoSEQ multiplex PCR; TCRdb's version includes in-frame clones alone and lacks a portion of them. V, J and clone size are those of that table, while D and trimming were read from the DNA. Altogether fewer than 40,000 clones are present, about 91% being singletons, with the ten largest covering 25% to 30%. The CDR3 length is 15 residues. Trimming cost V 4 bases and J 5 bases; bases outside gene matches: 9. The germline gives CDR1 SGHRS, CDR2 YFSETQ. The sequenced sample consisted of peripheral blood. The source of this sequence is a man older than 75 with acute or convalescent COVID-19. This chain uses TRBV5-1 with TRBJ1-1; 9 bases match TRBD1. The CDR3 nucleotides read TGCGCCAGCAGCGGGACAGGGCGAGGGGAGACTGAAGCTTTCTTT. Its translation is CASSGTGRGETEAFF.